A single sample gave rise to the 10 T cell receptor beta chains below, sequenced in a study of glioma-infiltrating T cells. Using RNA template, CDR3s of TCR alpha and beta were amplified with iRepertoire arm-PCR. TCRdb reanalysed the multiplex PCR reads using MiXCR and keeps one entry per CDR3 protein. Counted here are over 100,000 distinct CDR3 sequences, less than 30% occurring once; the ten biggest clones make up approximately 35%. Sequencing was performed on glioma tissue, nonneoplastic brain tissue, or PBMCs (not recorded which). All receptors come from a human donor with low-grade glioma or glioblastoma, undergoing nonglioma brain surgery, or in good health (not recorded which).

This clonotype was recorded many times. The J gene is TRBJ1-1, the V gene TRBV4-3; unclear D gene. The length of the CDR3 is 14 residues. CDR1 is LGHNA, CDR2 YSLEER, per germline. Trimming stripped 5 bases from V and 1 base from J, with 11 bases between. CDR3 DNA sequence: TGCGCCAGCAGCGCACGTATGAGGAACACTGAAGCTTTCTTT. Protein: CASSARMRNTEAFF.

Comments on this clonotype: A read error may be the cause here, since a much bigger clone is one base away. This chain joins TRBV7-2 and TRBJ1-5; D is unclear. Germline V gene lookup returns CDR1 SGHTA and CDR2 FQGNSA. The CDR3 is 13 residues long. CDR3 DNA sequence: TGTGCCAGCAGCTTAAGTACGTATCAGCCCAAGCATTTT. Its translation is CASSLSTYQPKHF.

At least ten counts were recorded for this clonotype. V usage is TRBV6-1 and J usage is TRBJ1-2; the D gene is possibly TRBD1 (5 bases). Per germline, CDR1 MNHNS and CDR2 SASEGT. This CDR3 spans 12 amino acids. Trimming shortened V by 5 bases and J by 4 bases, and 8 bases separated the two germline ends. The CDR3 DNA is TGTGCCAGCAGTCCCGGGGCCTATGGCTACACCTTC. Translation gives CASSPGAYGYTF.

This clonotype was recorded many times. The rearrangement joins TRBV3-1 to TRBJ1-4; no firm D call. The CDR3 totals 14 residues. CDR1 and CDR2 (germline): LGHDT, YNNKEL (reference sequence). Trimming took off 4 bases at V and 5 bases at J, with 11 bases between the two ends. The CDR3 sequence is CASSRRTENEKLFF. The CDR3 region has the DNA TGTGCCAGCAGCCGTCGGACGGAAAATGAAAAACTGTTTTTT.

The chain joins TRBV2 to TRBJ1-1, with a possible D match to TRBD1 (5 bases). V was cut by 3 bases and J by 0 bases, with 11 bases left in between. Germline loops: CDR1 SNHLY, CDR2 FYNNEI. CDR3 length equals 15 residues. The CDR3, as DNA: TGTGCCAGCAGTGATCGGGACGGTTTGAACACTGAAGCTTTCTTT. Translating it yields CASSDRDGLNTEAFF.

On this clonotype itself: A much larger clone lies a single base off, so this may be a read error. This chain connects TRBV10-3 to TRBJ2-5, with a weak D call TRBD1 (6 bases). The CDR3 loop spans 13 amino acids. Germline CDR1 is ENHRY and CDR2 is SYGVKD. The CDR3 region has the DNA TGTGCCATCAGGGGGGCAGGAGGAGAGACCAAGTACTTC. It is translated as CAIRGAGGETKYF.

This clonotype was detected a few times. This sequence joins TRBV5-4 and TRBJ2-4, with 10 nucleotides matching TRBD2. CDR1 and CDR2 from the germline V gene are SGHNT and YYREEE (reference sequence). With V trimmed by 1 base and J by 1 base, 8 bases remained unmatched. The CDR3 covers 18 residues. CDR3 bases: TGTGCCAGCAGCTTGTTACTAGCGGGAAGTGGGGCCAAAAACATTCAGTACTTC. It is translated as CASSLLLAGSGAKNIQYF.

At least ten counts were recorded for this clonotype. The genes are TRBV20-1 and TRBJ2-7; TRBD2 matches at 10 bases. Germline CDR1 reads DFQATT; CDR2 reads SNEGSKA (reference sequence). The junction had 10 bases not matched to a gene; V was cut back by 1 base and J by 7 bases. The CDR3 is 15 residues long. Here the CDR3 DNA reads TGCAGTGCTAGAGCGCGGAGCGGGAGGGGAGCGGAGCAGTACTTC. This gives the protein CSARARSGRGAEQYF.

The sample holds many counts of this clonotype. The rearrangement uses TRBV19 and TRBJ2-1; no firm D call. V lost 5 bases, J lost 2 bases, and 16 bases lay in between. Germline V gene data show CDR1 as LNHDA and CDR2 as SQIVND (reference sequence). The CDR3 loop spans 16 amino acids. This chain's CDR3 is CASSPPGGRAYNEQFF. The CDR3 DNA reads TGTGCCAGTAGTCCGCCTGGCGGCCGGGCCTACAATGAGCAGTTCTTC.

As regards this clonotype: Mismatch with germline at one junction end may stem from a read error. The rearrangement uses TRBV20-1 and TRBJ1-6; D remains ambiguous. Germline V lookup: CDR1 DFQATT, CDR2 SNEGSKA (reference sequence). This CDR3 is 13 amino acids long. In DNA form, the CDR3 reads TGCAGTGCTGGACGGGTCGGCAATTCACTCCTCCACTTT. Translated, it gives CSAGRVGNSLLHF.